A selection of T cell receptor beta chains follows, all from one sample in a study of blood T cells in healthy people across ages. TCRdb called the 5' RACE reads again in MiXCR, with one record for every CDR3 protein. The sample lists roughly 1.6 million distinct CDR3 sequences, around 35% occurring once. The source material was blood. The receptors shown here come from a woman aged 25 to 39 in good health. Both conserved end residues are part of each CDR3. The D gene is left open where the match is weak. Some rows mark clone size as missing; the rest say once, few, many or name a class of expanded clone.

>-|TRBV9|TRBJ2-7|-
CASSPTDSHYEQYF
TGTGCCAGCAGCCCTACCGACAGTCACTACGAGCAGTACTTC
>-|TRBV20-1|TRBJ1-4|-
CSAPAGAGEKLFF
TGCAGTGCCCCCGCCGGAGCTGGAGAAAAACTGTTTTTT
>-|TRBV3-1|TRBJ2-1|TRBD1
CASSQGTGTGLNEQFF
TGTGCCAGCAGCCAAGGAACCGGGACAGGGCTCAATGAGCAGTTCTTC
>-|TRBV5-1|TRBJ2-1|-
CASSPGLELGTSNEQFF
TGCGCCAGCAGCCCCGGACTTGAGTTGGGGACCTCCAACGAGCAGTTCTTC
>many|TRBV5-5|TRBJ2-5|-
CASSRIQGPIQETQYF
TGTGCCAGCAGCCGTATACAGGGCCCAATTCAAGAGACCCAGTACTTC
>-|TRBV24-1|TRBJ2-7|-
CATGDFGEQYF
TGTGCCACCGGCGACTTTGGCGAGCAGTACTTC
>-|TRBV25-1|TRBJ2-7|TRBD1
CASSGTGRDYEQYF
TGTGCCAGCAGTGGGACAGGGCGCGACTACGAGCAGTACTTC
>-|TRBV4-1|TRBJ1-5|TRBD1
CACSQEPGGLSPPQHF
TGTGCCTGCAGCCAAGAGCCAGGGGGGCTTTCACCGCCCCAGCATTTT
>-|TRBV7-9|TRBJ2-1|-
CASSSPMGSESSYNEQFF
TGTGCCAGCAGCTCCCCGATGGGTAGCGAGAGCTCCTACAATGAGCAGTTCTTC
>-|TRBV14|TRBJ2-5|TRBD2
CASRSGGSFTKETQYF
TGTGCCAGCAGGAGCGGGGGGTCTTTTACGAAAGAGACCCAGTACTTC
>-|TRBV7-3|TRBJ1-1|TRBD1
CASSLEKGAREAFF
TGTGCCAGCAGCTTGGAGAAGGGGGCGAGGGAAGCTTTCTTT
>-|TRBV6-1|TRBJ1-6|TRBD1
CASSTGTGGKVRRGGWESPLHF
TGTGCCAGCAGTACCGGGACAGGGGGAAAGGTGCGCCGCGGGGGCTGGGAGTCACCCCTCCACTTT
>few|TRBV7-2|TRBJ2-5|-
CASSLEGAQETQYF
TGTGCCAGCAGCTTGGAGGGGGCCCAAGAGACCCAGTACTTC
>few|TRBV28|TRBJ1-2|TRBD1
CASSPGQGDEGYTF
TGTGCCAGCAGCCCCGGACAGGGTGATGAGGGCTACACCTTC
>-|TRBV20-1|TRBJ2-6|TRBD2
CSARDLTSGRSGANVLTF
TGCAGTGCTAGAGATTTAACTAGCGGCCGCTCTGGGGCCAACGTCCTGACTTTC